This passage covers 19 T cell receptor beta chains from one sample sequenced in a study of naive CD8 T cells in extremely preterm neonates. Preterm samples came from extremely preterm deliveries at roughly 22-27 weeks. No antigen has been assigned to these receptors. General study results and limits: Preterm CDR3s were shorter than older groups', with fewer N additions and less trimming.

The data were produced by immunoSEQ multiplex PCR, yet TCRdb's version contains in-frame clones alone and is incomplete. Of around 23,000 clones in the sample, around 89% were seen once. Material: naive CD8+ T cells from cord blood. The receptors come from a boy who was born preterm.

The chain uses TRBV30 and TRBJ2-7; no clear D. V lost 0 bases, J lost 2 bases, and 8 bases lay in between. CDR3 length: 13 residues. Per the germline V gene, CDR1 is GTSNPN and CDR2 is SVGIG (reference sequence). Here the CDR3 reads CAWSVRHPYEQYF. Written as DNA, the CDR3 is TGTGCCTGGAGTGTACGCCACCCCTACGAGCAGTACTTC.

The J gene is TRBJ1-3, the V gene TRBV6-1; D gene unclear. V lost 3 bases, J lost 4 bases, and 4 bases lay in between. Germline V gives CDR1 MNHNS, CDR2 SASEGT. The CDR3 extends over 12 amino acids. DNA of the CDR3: TGTGCCAGCAGTGACAGGGGAAACACCATATATTTT. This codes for CASSDRGNTIYF.

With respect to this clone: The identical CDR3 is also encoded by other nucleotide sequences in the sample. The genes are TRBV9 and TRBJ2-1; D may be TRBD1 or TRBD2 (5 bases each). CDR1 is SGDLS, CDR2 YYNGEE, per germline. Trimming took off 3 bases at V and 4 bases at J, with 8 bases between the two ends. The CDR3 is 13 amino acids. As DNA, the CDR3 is TGTGCCAGCAGCGGGGGGAGTTACAATGAGCAGTTCTTC. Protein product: CASSGGSYNEQFF.

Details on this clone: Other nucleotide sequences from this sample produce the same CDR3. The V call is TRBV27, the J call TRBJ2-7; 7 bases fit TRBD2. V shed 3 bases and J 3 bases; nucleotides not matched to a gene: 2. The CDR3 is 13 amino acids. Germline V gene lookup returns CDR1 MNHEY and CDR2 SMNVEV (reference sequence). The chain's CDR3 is CASSLGGGYEQYF. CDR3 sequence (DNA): TGTGCCAGCAGTTTGGGGGGGGGCTACGAGCAGTACTTC.

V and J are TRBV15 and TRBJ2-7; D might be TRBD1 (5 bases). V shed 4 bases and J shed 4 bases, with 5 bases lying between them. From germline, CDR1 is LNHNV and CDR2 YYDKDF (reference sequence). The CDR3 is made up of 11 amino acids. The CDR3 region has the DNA TGTGCCACCAGCACAGGGTACGAGCAGTACTTC. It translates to CATSTGYEQYF.

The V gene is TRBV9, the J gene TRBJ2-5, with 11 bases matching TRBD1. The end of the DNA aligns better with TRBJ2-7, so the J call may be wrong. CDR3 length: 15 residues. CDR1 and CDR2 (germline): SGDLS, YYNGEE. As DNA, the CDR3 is TGTGCCAGCAGCGCGCCGGGACAGGGGGCCTACGAGCAGTACTTC. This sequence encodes CASSAPGQGAYEQYF.

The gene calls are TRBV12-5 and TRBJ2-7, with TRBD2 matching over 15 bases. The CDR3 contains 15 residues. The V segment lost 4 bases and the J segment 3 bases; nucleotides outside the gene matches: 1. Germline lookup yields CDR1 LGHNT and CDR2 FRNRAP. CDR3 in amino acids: CASGWTSGGGYEQYF. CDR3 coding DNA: TGTGCTAGTGGTTGGACTAGCGGGGGGGGCTACGAGCAGTACTTC.

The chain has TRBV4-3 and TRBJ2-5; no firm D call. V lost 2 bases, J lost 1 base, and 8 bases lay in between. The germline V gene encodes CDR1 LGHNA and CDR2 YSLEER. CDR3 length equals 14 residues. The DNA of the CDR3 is TGCGCCAGCAGCCAAACGGACGGCCAAGAGACCCAGTACTTC. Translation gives CASSQTDGQETQYF.

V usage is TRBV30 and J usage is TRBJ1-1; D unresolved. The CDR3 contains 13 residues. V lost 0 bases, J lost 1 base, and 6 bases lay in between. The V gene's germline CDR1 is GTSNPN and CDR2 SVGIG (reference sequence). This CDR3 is CAWSVVRNTEAFF. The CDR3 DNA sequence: TGTGCCTGGAGTGTAGTCCGGAACACTGAAGCTTTCTTT.

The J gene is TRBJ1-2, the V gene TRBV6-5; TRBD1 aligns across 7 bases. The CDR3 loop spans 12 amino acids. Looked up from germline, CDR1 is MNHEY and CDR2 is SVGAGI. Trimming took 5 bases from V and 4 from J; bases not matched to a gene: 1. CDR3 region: CASSEGAYGYTF. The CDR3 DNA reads TGTGCCAGCAGTGAGGGGGCCTATGGCTACACCTTC.

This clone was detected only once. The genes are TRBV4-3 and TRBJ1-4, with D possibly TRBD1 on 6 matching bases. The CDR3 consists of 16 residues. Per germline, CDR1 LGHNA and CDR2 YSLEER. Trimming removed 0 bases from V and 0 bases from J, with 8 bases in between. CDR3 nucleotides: TGCGCCAGCAGCCAAGATAGGGGGGCAACTAATGAAAAACTGTTTTTT. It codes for CASSQDRGATNEKLFF.

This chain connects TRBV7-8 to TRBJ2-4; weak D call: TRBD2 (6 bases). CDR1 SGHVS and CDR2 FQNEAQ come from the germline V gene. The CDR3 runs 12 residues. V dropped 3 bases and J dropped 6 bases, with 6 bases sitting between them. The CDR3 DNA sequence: TGTGCCAGCAGCTTGGGACTAAACATTCAGTACTTC. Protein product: CASSLGLNIQYF.

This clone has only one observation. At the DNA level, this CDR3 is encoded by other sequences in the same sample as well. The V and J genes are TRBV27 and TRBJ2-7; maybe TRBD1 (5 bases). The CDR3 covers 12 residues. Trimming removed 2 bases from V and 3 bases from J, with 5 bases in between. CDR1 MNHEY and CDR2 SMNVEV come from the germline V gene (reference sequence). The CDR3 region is CASSLQGYEQYF. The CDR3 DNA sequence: TGTGCCAGCAGTTTACAGGGCTACGAGCAGTACTTC.

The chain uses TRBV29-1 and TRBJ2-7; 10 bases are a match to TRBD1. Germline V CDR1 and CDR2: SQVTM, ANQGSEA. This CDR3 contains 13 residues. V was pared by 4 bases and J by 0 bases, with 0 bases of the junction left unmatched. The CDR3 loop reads CSVGTGGSYEQYF. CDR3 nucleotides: TGCAGCGTTGGGACAGGGGGCTCCTACGAGCAGTACTTC.

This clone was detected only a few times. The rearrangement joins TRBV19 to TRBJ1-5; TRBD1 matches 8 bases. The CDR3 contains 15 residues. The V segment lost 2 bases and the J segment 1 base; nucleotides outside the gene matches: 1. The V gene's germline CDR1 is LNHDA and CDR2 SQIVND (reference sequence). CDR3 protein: CASSIQGASNQPQHF. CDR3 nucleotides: TGTGCCAGTAGTATACAGGGGGCAAGCAATCAGCCCCAGCATTTT.

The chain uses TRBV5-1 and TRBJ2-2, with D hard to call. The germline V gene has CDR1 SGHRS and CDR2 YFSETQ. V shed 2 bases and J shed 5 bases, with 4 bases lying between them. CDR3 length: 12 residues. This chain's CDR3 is CASSFGTGELFF. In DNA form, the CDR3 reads TGCGCCAGCAGCTTCGGGACCGGGGAGCTGTTTTTT.

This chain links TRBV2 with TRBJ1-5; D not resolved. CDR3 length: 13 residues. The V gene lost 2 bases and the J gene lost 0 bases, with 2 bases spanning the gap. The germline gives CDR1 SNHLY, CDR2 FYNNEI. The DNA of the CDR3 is TGTGCCAGCAGTGAACATAGCAATCAGCCCCAGCATTTT. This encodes CASSEHSNQPQHF.

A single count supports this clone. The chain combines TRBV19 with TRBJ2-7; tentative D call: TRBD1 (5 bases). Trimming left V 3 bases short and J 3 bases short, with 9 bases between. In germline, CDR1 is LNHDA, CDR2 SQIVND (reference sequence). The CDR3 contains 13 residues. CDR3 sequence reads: CASSILDNYEQYF. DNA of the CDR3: TGTGCCAGTAGTATTCTGGACAACTACGAGCAGTACTTC. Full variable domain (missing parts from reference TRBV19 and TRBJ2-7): DGGITQSPKYLFRKEGQNVTLSCEQNLNHDAMYWYRQDPGQGLRLIYYSQIVNDFQKGDIAEGYSVSREKKESFPLTVTSAQKNPTAFYLCASSILDNYEQYFGPGTRLTVT.

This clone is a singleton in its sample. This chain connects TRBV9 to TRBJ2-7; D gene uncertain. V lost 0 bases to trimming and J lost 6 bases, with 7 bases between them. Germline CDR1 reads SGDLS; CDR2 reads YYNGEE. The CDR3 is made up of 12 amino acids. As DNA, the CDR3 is TGTGCCAGCAGCGTAGCTGGTAGCGAGCAGTACTTC. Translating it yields CASSVAGSEQYF.